Below, 10 T cell receptor beta chains from the same sample are listed, as sequenced in a study of control samples from healthy donors and cancer patients. Assay: immunoSEQ multiplex PCR; the TCRdb copy retains only in-frame clones and omits some. The sample carries approximately 160,000 clones, about 91% recorded once. The sample taken for sequencing was blood. The receptors originated from a woman aged 40 to 50 in good health.

This chain links TRBV4-1 with TRBJ1-5, with D possibly being TRBD1 (6 bases). CDR1 MGHRA and CDR2 YSYEKL come from the germline V gene. V lost 0 bases to trimming and J lost 6 bases, with 15 bases between them. CDR3 length: 16 amino acids. The CDR3 nucleotides read TGCGCCAGCAGCCAAGATCAGGGCAGGGGAGGTCAGCCCCAGCATTTT. Translating gives CASSQDQGRGGQPQHF.

The genes are TRBV6-1 and TRBJ2-2; TRBD1 agrees at 8 bases. Germline loops: CDR1 MNHNS, CDR2 SASEGT. This CDR3 spans 17 amino acids. V shed 0 bases, J shed 8 bases, and the junction held 11 bases outside the gene matches. The CDR3 region is CASSEAPGQGFRGELFF. The CDR3 DNA reads TGTGCCAGCAGTGAAGCCCCAGGACAGGGTTTTCGTGGGGAGCTGTTTTTT.

The J gene is TRBJ2-5, the V gene TRBV20-1; 13 bases fit TRBD2. The CDR3 extends over 16 amino acids. CDR1 and CDR2 from the germline V gene are DFQATT and SNEGSKA (reference sequence). V shed 3 bases, J shed 1 base, and the junction held 5 bases outside the gene matches. The CDR3 loop reads CSASGGLAGLQETQYF. The CDR3 bases are TGCAGTGCTAGTGGGGGACTAGCGGGGCTCCAAGAGACCCAGTACTTC.

This clone was detected a few times. The chain carries TRBV7-9 and TRBJ1-6; D remains ambiguous. The germline CDR1 and CDR2 sequences are SEHNR and FQNEAQ (reference sequence). This CDR3 spans 16 amino acids. The V end lost 1 base, the J end lost 1 base, and 8 bases lay between the germline ends. The CDR3 protein is CASSLEDLSYNSPLHF. The CDR3 DNA sequence: TGTGCCAGCAGCTTAGAAGATTTATCCTATAATTCACCCCTCCACTTT. The full variable domain, completed using reference TRBV7-9 and TRBJ1-6, is DTGVSQNPRHKITKRGQNVTFRCDPISEHNRLYWYRQTLGQGPEFLTYFQNEAQLEKSRLLSDRFSAERPKGSFSTLEIQRTEQGDSAMYLCASSLEDLSYNSPLHFGNGTRLTVT.

This clone turned up a few times. The J gene is TRBJ2-7, the V gene TRBV13; TRBD1 matches 7 bases. Germline lookup yields CDR1 PRHDT and CDR2 FYEKMQ (reference sequence). The trim removed 10 bases at V and 1 base at J, leaving 4 bases unmatched. The CDR3 runs to 12 residues. CDR3 sequence: CAIRQGSYEQYF. CDR3 sequence (DNA): TGTGCCATTCGACAGGGTTCCTACGAGCAGTACTTC.

V gene TRBV29-1 combines with J gene TRBJ2-7; 9 nucleotides align to TRBD1. Germline CDR1 is SQVTM and CDR2 is ANQGSEA. Unmatched junction bases numbered 7, after V lost 3 bases and J lost 4 bases. CDR3 length: 14 amino acids. For the CDR3, the DNA is TGCAGCGTTGATGTGGGGACAGGGTTTTACGAGCAGTACTTC. Translating gives CSVDVGTGFYEQYF.

V usage is TRBV2 and J usage is TRBJ2-3, with D maybe TRBD2 (5 bases). This CDR3 is 12 amino acids long. CDR1 is SNHLY and CDR2 is FYNNEI in the germline V gene. V lost 4 bases and J lost 4, with 6 bases in between. CDR3 residues: CASSGLSDTQYF. CDR3 DNA: TGTGCCAGCAGTGGACTATCAGATACGCAGTATTTT.

The chain employs TRBV12-3 or TRBV12-4 and TRBJ1-1; TRBD1 matches 7 bases. V dropped 6 bases and J dropped 10; count of bases not matched to a gene: 8. The CDR3 totals 12 residues. The CDR3 sequence is CASSPGQRGAFF. Here the CDR3 DNA reads TGTGCCAGCAGCCCGGGACAGAGGGGAGCTTTCTTT.

The CDR3 spells CASPRRVDQPQHF. The CDR3 region has the DNA TGCGCCAGCCCTAGGCGGGTTGATCAGCCCCAGCATTTT. V gene TRBV23-1 combines with J gene TRBJ1-5; the D is unclear. TRBV23-1 is treated as an ORF (open reading frame) with a function not yet certain. The CDR3 has 13 residues. Trimming stripped 8 bases from V and 5 bases from J, with 13 bases between.

This clone was recorded once. The chain is built from TRBV5-6 and TRBJ1-1; the D gene is possibly TRBD1 (5 bases). The CDR3 length is 13 residues. Germline values: CDR1 SGHDT, CDR2 YYEEEE. V was pared by 3 bases and J by 6 bases, with 12 bases between. The CDR3 region has the DNA TGTGCCAGCAGCTCGGGGGAGGGGCCTGAAGCTTTCTTT. It specifies CASSSGEGPEAFF.